This is a list of T cell receptor beta chains from one sample in a study of cytomegalovirus exposure and HLA in healthy donors. Some clones are missing from TCRdb's copy, which holds only in-frame ones; the method was immunoSEQ multiplex PCR. The repertoire consists of 170,000 or so clones, with more than 70% occurring once and the leading ten covering roughly 6.3%. Sample: PBMCs. Receptors were obtained from a male donor in good health and CMV-seropositive. Both conserved end residues are part of each CDR3. The order of the fields is J gene, V gene, CDR3 protein.

TRBJ2-2	TRBV30	CAWSVEGNTGELFF
TRBJ2-7	TRBV7-6	CASSSGTSGRHDEQYF
TRBJ2-5	TRBV7-2	CASSPGGYQETQYF
TRBJ2-4	TRBV7-9	CASSSSGENIQYF
TRBJ1-2	TRBV11-1	CASSNRGTFYGYTF
TRBJ1-1	TRBV18	CASSLSGASTEAFF
TRBJ2-1	TRBV6-5	CASSYGTSGNEQFF
TRBJ2-3	TRBV18	CASSPGLAVTDTQYF
TRBJ2-1	TRBV27	CASSFQRDYNEQFF
TRBJ2-7	TRBV5-8	CASSFRTGAYEQYF
TRBJ1-1	TRBV7-3	CASSKIRGWEGTGTEAFF
TRBJ2-7	TRBV7-9	CASSLVFGDIYEQYF
TRBJ1-2	TRBV19	CASSIVVEGYGYTF
TRBJ2-7	TRBV29-1	CSVVKDSAYEQYF
TRBJ1-6	TRBV30	CACTGQRSSYNSPLHF
TRBJ2-2	TRBV6-6	CASTQTGLAAGELFF
TRBJ2-1	TRBV7-9	CSSSQGRFSEQFF
TRBJ2-1	TRBV19	CASSMGGGRNEQFF
TRBJ2-7	TRBV18	CASSPPSYEQYF
TRBJ2-7	TRBV28	CASRTPGGQAPYEQYF
TRBJ2-7	TRBV25-1	CASNRGTYEQYF
TRBJ2-5	TRBV14	CASSEGSGQGRETQYF
TRBJ2-2	TRBV5-6	CASSPGTGPTGELFF
TRBJ2-5	TRBV4-2	CASSQGQEPRGETQYF
TRBJ2-5	TRBV5-5	CASSSLAVQETQYF